The next 29 T cell receptor beta chains were all read from a single sample in a study of blood T cell repertoires in COVID-19 (dated by TCRdb to about 2020). The library was produced with the immunoSEQ multiplex PCR assay. Entries here come from immuneACCESS through TCRdb and include only in-frame sequences with V and J called. Some clones fail to appear in such tables; in the studies checked, an unresolved V gene covers under half of the shortfall, and the cause of the remainder is unknown. This sample is represented by a few hundred thousand clones; around 90% of them were singletons. The ten most abundant clones make up approximately 3% of the sample. Sequencing was performed on peripheral blood. These receptors came from a man aged 55 to 69 with acute or convalescent COVID-19.

This rearrangement joins TRBV3-1 (or the pseudogene TRBV3-2) to TRBJ1-1, with D perhaps TRBD1 (5 bases). CDR1 and CDR2 (germline): LGHDT, YNNKEL (reference sequence). CDR3 size: 14 residues. V dropped 4 bases and J dropped 4 bases, with 13 bases sitting between them. The CDR3 DNA reads as TGTGCCAGCAGCCGTGAGGTTCAGGGCACTGAAGCTTTCTTT. Translated: CASSREVQGTEAFF.

This clone has just a few counts. V usage is TRBV10-1 and J usage is TRBJ1-6, with D perhaps TRBD1 (5 bases). Germline assignment: CDR1 WNHNN and CDR2 SYGVQD (reference sequence). V gave up 4 bases and J gave up 6 bases, with 25 bases separating them. The CDR3 loop spans 19 amino acids. In DNA, the CDR3 is TGCGCCAGCAGTGTCCCGGGACTGACCCACTTTGGGAGTAATTCACCCCTCCACTTT. As protein: CASSVPGLTHFGSNSPLHF.

The rearrangement links TRBV19 to TRBJ1-5, with a tentative D call TRBD1 (6 bases). The ends were cut back, 9 bases at V and 10 bases at J, with 25 bases in the middle. The germline V gene encodes CDR1 LNHDA and CDR2 SQIVND (reference sequence). The CDR3 is 15 residues long. CDR3 protein: CASRKGASGHIPQHF. DNA of the CDR3: TGTGCCAGCCGTAAAGGGGCGTCGGGACATATCCCCCAGCATTTT.

V gene TRBV10-2 combines with J gene TRBJ2-1; no clear D. Trimming left V 0 bases short and J 6 bases short, with 6 bases between. The CDR3 contains 13 residues. Germline V gene sequence: CDR1 WSHSY, CDR2 SAAADI. The CDR3 spells CASSESPGNEQFF. CDR3 DNA: TGCGCCAGCAGTGAGTCGCCAGGCAATGAGCAGTTCTTC.

V gene TRBV2 combines with J gene TRBJ2-2; D may be TRBD2 (7 bases). With 7 bases removed from V and 5 bases from J, the gap between germline ends came to 14 bases. The CDR3 consists of 14 residues. Germline V lookup: CDR1 SNHLY, CDR2 FYNNEI. Here the CDR3 DNA reads TGTGCCAGCAACAGAGGGGGGGCTACCGGGGAGCTGTTTTTT. Translation gives CASNRGGATGELFF. The full variable domain, rest sourced from reference TRBV2 and TRBJ2-2, is EPEVTQTPSHQVTQMGQEVILRCVPISNHLYFYWYRQILGQKVEFLVSFYNNEISEKSEIFDDQFSVERPDGSNFTLKIRSTKLEDSAMYFCASNRGGATGELFFGEGSRLTVL.

V and J are TRBV2 and TRBJ2-2; no definite D call. The ends were cut back, 3 bases at V and 7 bases at J, with 15 bases in the middle. CDR3 length: 15 amino acids. Germline CDR1 reads SNHLY; CDR2 reads FYNNEI. CDR3 in DNA: TGTGCCAGCAGTGAGGTCCTCCTACTAAACGGGGAGCTGTTTTTT. Protein product: CASSEVLLLNGELFF.

This rearrangement joins TRBV6-5 to TRBJ2-2, with 7 bases lining up with TRBD2. The V gene's germline CDR1 is MNHEY and CDR2 SVGAGI. The CDR3 is made up of 15 amino acids. V lost 6 bases, J lost 13 bases, and 17 bases stayed unmatched. The CDR3 DNA is TGTGCCAGCAGCCCAGGAGGCAGGGAGGGGAGTGGGCTGTTTTTT. It is translated as CASSPGGREGSGLFF.

The J gene is TRBJ2-3, the V gene TRBV6-2 or TRBV6-3; 13 bases are a match to TRBD2. The CDR3 length is 16 residues. Looked up from germline, CDR1 is MNHEY and CDR2 is SVGEGT. Losses at the gene ends were 6 bases for V and 9 bases for J; bases not matched to a gene: 12. As DNA, the CDR3 is TGTGCCAGCAGCTCACGACTAGCGGGGGGTTTTAGCACGCAGTATTTT. It yields the protein CASSSRLAGGFSTQYF.

The chain employs TRBV2 and TRBJ2-5, with 8 bases fitting TRBD2. The CDR3 consists of 15 residues. Germline CDR1 and CDR2: SNHLY and FYNNEI. V dropped 4 bases and J dropped 4; count of bases not matched to a gene: 8. The chain's CDR3 is CASSGRGALGETQYF. The DNA of the CDR3 is TGTGCCAGCAGTGGGCGGGGGGCACTCGGAGAGACCCAGTACTTC.

The CDR3 is CASSVTRATGELFF. CDR3 DNA: TGTGCCAGCAGCGTAACGAGGGCCACCGGGGAGCTGTTTTTT. The J gene is TRBJ2-2, the V gene TRBV9; D is possibly TRBD2 (5 bases). The CDR3 has 14 residues. Trimming stripped 1 base from V and 4 bases from J, with 8 bases between. Germline values: CDR1 SGDLS, CDR2 YYNGEE.

V is TRBV6-2 or TRBV6-3 and J is TRBJ2-2; 8 bases are shared with TRBD1. Germline V CDR1 and CDR2: MNHEY, SVGEGT. This CDR3 contains 15 residues. V dropped 4 bases and J dropped 4; count of bases not matched to a gene: 5. CDR3: CASSSAGGGTGELFF. As DNA, the CDR3 is TGTGCCAGCAGTTCGGCAGGGGGCGGCACCGGGGAGCTGTTTTTT.

The chain employs TRBV30 and TRBJ1-6; 11 positions agree with TRBD1. This CDR3 comprises 17 residues. Unmatched junction bases numbered 9, after V lost 2 bases and J lost 6 bases. CDR1 and CDR2 from the germline V gene are GTSNPN and SVGIG (reference sequence). The CDR3, as DNA: TGTGCCTGGAGTACCCTCGGGACAGGGGGAGGTAATTCACCCCTCCACTTT. Its translation: CAWSTLGTGGGNSPLHF.

This clone was seen repeatedly, ten times or more. V gene TRBV5-1 combines with J gene TRBJ2-2; D is ambiguous. The germline V and J ends were trimmed by 0 bases and 0 bases, with 9 bases remaining between them. Germline CDR1 is SGHRS and CDR2 is YFSETQ. The CDR3 has 16 amino acids. The CDR3: CASSLGSRANTGELFF. Here the CDR3 DNA reads TGCGCCAGCAGCTTGGGATCCCGGGCGAACACCGGGGAGCTGTTTTTT. The entire variable domain, with the rest obtained from reference TRBV5-1 and TRBJ2-2, is as follows: KAGVTQTPRYLIKTRGQQVTLSCSPISGHRSVSWYQQTPGQGLQFLFEYFSETQRNKGNFPGRFSGRQFSNSRSEMNVSTLELGDSALYLCASSLGSRANTGELFFGEGSRLTVL.

The chain uses TRBV29-1 and TRBJ2-7, with 9 nucleotides matching TRBD1. With 4 bases clipped from V and 2 bases from J, the junction kept 12 bases outside the gene matches. The CDR3 runs to 16 residues. Germline lookup yields CDR1 SQVTM and CDR2 ANQGSEA. The CDR3 loop is CSVVLGQGGGPYEQYF. The CDR3 nucleotides are TGCAGCGTTGTATTGGGACAGGGTGGAGGGCCCTACGAGCAGTACTTC.

In DNA, the CDR3 is TGTGCCAGCAGTACGACAGGGTCCGGAAACACCATATATTTT. The encoded protein is CASSTTGSGNTIYF. The chain couples TRBV28 to TRBJ1-3; TRBD1 matches 7 bases. CDR3 length: 14 residues. V shed 5 bases and J 4 bases; nucleotides not matched to a gene: 5. The germline V gene has CDR1 MDHEN and CDR2 SYDVKM.

This chain connects TRBV4-3 to TRBJ1-2; D remains ambiguous. In germline, CDR1 is LGHNA, CDR2 YSLEER. This CDR3 comprises 14 residues. V was trimmed by 1 base and J by 4 bases, leaving 10 bases between them. The CDR3 sequence is CASSQVGTAYGYTF. The CDR3 DNA reads TGCGCCAGCAGCCAAGTTGGCACAGCCTATGGCTACACCTTC.

The chain is built from TRBV7-6 and TRBJ2-5, with TRBD1 identical over 8 bases. The CDR3 length is 17 residues. J lost 6 bases, V lost 1 base, and 13 bases had no gene match. Germline V gives CDR1 SGHVS, CDR2 FNYEAQ. The CDR3 protein is CASSLDVGAGGAQTQYF. CDR3 bases: TGTGCCAGCAGCTTAGACGTTGGGGCAGGGGGCGCCCAGACCCAGTACTTC.

This clone was detected only a few times. V is TRBV14 and J is TRBJ1-2; D is possibly TRBD1 (5 bases). Per germline, CDR1 SGHDN and CDR2 FVKESK. The CDR3 extends over 13 amino acids. Between the trimmed V and J ends, which lost 4 bases and 8 bases, there was a span of 14 bases. CDR3 coding DNA: TGTGCCAGCAGCCCCCTACAGGCTGCCGGCTACACCTTC. This encodes CASSPLQAAGYTF.

The chain links TRBV6-5 to TRBJ1-2; a weak D match, TRBD1 (5 bases). Trimming cost V 0 bases and J 5 bases, with 13 bases left between them. The CDR3 consists of 15 residues. The V gene's germline CDR1 is MNHEY and CDR2 SVGAGI. The DNA of the CDR3 is TGTGCCAGCAGTTACTCCGGGGGATTAACTTATGGCTACACCTTC. Its translation is CASSYSGGLTYGYTF.

This chain joins TRBV9 and TRBJ2-3; 9 nucleotides agree with TRBD1. Per germline, CDR1 SGDLS and CDR2 YYNGEE. This CDR3 comprises 15 residues. V lost 2 bases, J lost 4 bases, and 5 bases stayed unmatched. The CDR3, as DNA: TGTGCCAGCAGCGTTGGGGACAGGGTCCCAGATACGCAGTATTTT. Protein product: CASSVGDRVPDTQYF.

The J gene is TRBJ2-2, the V gene TRBV24-1; 7 positions match TRBD1. CDR1 is KGHDR, CDR2 SFDVKD, per germline. V shed 4 bases and J 0 bases; nucleotides not matched to a gene: 4. The CDR3 extends over 16 amino acids. The CDR3 sequence is CATSDSGQANTGELFF. CDR3 sequence (DNA): TGTGCCACCAGTGACTCCGGACAGGCGAACACCGGGGAGCTGTTTTTT.

The rearrangement joins TRBV5-1 to TRBJ2-5, with D unresolved. The CDR3 runs to 13 residues. Trimming left V 0 bases short and J 3 bases short, with 6 bases between. Germline V gives CDR1 SGHRS, CDR2 YFSETQ. This chain's CDR3 is CASSLATEETQYF. CDR3 nucleotides: TGCGCCAGCAGCTTGGCCACAGAAGAGACCCAGTACTTC.

CDR3 DNA: TGTGCCAGCAGCTTAGCAGGTCAGGGGCTTTCCGGTTCACCCCTCCACTTT. The encoded protein is CASSLAGQGLSGSPLHF. V and J are TRBV7-2 and TRBJ1-6; possibly TRBD1 for D (6 bases). Trimming pared 0 bases from V and 9 bases from J, leaving 18 bases between. Germline V CDR1 and CDR2: SGHTA, FQGNSA. The CDR3 length is 17 residues.

The chain links TRBV5-4 to TRBJ1-2; 11 bases line up with TRBD1. The J segment lost 7 bases and the V segment lost 4 bases, leaving 6 bases of the junction unmatched. The V gene's germline CDR1 is SGHNT and CDR2 YYREEE (reference sequence). This CDR3 has 14 amino acids. The CDR3 sequence: CASSTDRGPAGYTF. CDR3 nucleotide sequence: TGTGCCAGCAGCACGGACAGGGGGCCGGCTGGCTACACCTTC.

This chain joins TRBV7-9 and TRBJ1-2; no clear D. CDR1 is SEHNR and CDR2 is FQNEAQ in the germline V gene (reference sequence). The V end lost 7 bases, the J end lost 4 bases, and 16 bases lay between the germline ends. The CDR3 contains 14 residues. The CDR3 DNA reads TGTGCCAGCAAACAAGTGGAGGGCGGCTATGGCTACACCTTC. The encoded protein is CASKQVEGGYGYTF. Together with reference TRBV7-9 and TRBJ1-2, the CDR3 gives the full variable domain: DTGVSQNPRHKITKRGQNVTFRCDPISEHNRLYWYRQTLGQGPEFLTYFQNEAQLEKSRLLSDRFSAERPKGSFSTLEIQRTEQGDSAMYLCASKQVEGGYGYTFGSGTRLTVV.

This chain connects TRBV6-1 to TRBJ2-7; no reliable D call. The germline V gene has CDR1 MNHNS and CDR2 SASEGT. V lost 0 bases and J 5 bases, leaving 11 bases between the germline ends. This CDR3 region has 14 residues. In DNA, the CDR3 is TGTGCCAGCAGTGAAGCGAACGCCCGGGACGAGCAGTACTTC. It translates to CASSEANARDEQYF.

This sequence joins TRBV12-3 or TRBV12-4 and TRBJ2-5; D is undetermined. CDR3 length: 13 residues. Trimming pared 4 bases from V and 5 bases from J, leaving 11 bases between. Here the CDR3 DNA reads TGTGCCAGCAGTTCCGACAACCGGGAGACCCAGTACTTC. Translated, it gives CASSSDNRETQYF.

This clone has a single count. V is TRBV5-8 and J is TRBJ1-5, with 11 nucleotides matching TRBD1. Germline loops: CDR1 SGHTS, CDR2 YDEGEE. The CDR3 is made up of 19 amino acids. The J segment lost 4 bases and the V segment lost 7 bases, leaving 19 bases of the junction unmatched. CDR3 protein: CASGRPGQGAPHGNQPQHF. DNA of the CDR3: TGTGCCAGCGGCCGACCAGGACAGGGGGCACCACATGGAAATCAGCCCCAGCATTTT. Based on the CDR3 plus reference TRBV5-8 and TRBJ1-5, the full variable domain is EAGVTQSPTHLIKTRGQQATLRCSPISGHTSVYWYQQALGLGLQFLLWYDEGEERNRGNFPPRFSGRQFPNYSSELNVNALELEDSALYLCASGRPGQGAPHGNQPQHFGDGTRLSIL.

This clone was seen just once. V gene TRBV10-1 combines with J gene TRBJ2-7, with 11 nucleotides matching TRBD2. This CDR3 contains 13 residues. The ends lost 4 bases at V and 6 bases at J; junction bases unmatched: 2. The germline CDR1 and CDR2 sequences are WNHNN and SYGVQD (reference sequence). CDR3 sequence reads: CASSGGTSGEQYF. Written as DNA, the CDR3 is TGCGCCAGCAGTGGGGGGACTAGCGGCGAGCAGTACTTC.